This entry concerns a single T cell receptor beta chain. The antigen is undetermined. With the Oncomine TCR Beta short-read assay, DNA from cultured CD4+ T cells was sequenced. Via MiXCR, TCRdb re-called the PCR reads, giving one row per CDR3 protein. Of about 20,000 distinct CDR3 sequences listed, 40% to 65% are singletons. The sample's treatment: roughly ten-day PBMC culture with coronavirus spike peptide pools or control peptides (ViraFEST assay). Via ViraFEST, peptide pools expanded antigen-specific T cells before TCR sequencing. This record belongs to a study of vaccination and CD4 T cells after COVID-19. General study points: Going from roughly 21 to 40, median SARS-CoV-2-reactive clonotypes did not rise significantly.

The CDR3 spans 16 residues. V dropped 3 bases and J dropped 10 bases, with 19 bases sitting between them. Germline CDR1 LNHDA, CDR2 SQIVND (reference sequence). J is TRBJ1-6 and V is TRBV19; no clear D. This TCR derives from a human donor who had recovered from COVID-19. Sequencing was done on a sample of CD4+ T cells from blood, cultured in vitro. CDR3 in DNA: TGTGCCAGTAGTATCGTCCCGCCCAGTGCGGGCTCACCCCTCCACTTT. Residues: CASSIVPPSAGSPLHF.